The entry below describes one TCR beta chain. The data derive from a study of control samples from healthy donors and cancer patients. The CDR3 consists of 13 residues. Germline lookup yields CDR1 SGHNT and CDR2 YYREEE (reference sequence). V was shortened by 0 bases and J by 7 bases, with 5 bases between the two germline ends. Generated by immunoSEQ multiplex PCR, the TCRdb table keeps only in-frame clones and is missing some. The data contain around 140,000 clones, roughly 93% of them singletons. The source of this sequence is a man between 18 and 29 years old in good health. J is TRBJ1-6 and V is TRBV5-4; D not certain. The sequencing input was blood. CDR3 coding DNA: TGTGCCAGCAGCTTGGGAGAGAATTCACCCCTCCACTTT. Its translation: CASSLGENSPLHF.